These T cell receptor beta chains were read from a single sample in a study of T cells after yellow fever vaccination. In TCRdb, the 5' RACE reads were re-called with MiXCR into one record per CDR3 protein. The table shows 150,000 to 200,000 distinct CDR3 sequences, with roughly 6.2% occurring only once. Sequenced material: CD4+ T cells sorted from PBMCs, taken on the day of the first yellow fever vaccination. Every receptor here comes from a man aged 18 to 30 who received the YFV17D yellow fever vaccine. Both conserved end residues are part of each CDR3. D genes are given only for firm matches. Clone size, where shown, is once, few, many, or a class for clones that have expanded.

>TRBJ2-3|.|TRBV12-3/TRBV12-4|TRBD2
TGTGCCAGCAGTTCACGACTAGCGGGCACAGATACGCAGTATTTT
CASSSRLAGTDTQYF
>TRBJ2-1|many|TRBV20-1|TRBD2
TGCAGTGCTAGTGAACTAGCGGGGGGCCGGGGGGCAAAGGAGCAGTTCTTC
CSASELAGGRGAKEQFF
>TRBJ1-5|few|TRBV5-5|TRBD1
TGTGCCAGCAGCAATGGGACAGGGTACAGTCAGCCCCAGCATTTT
CASSNGTGYSQPQHF
>TRBJ1-2|many|TRBV5-1|.
TGCGCCAGCGCTGGGGGGAAGGGAGGCTACACCTTC
CASAGGKGGYTF
>TRBJ2-2|few|TRBV6-5|.
TGTGCCAGCAGTTTGCAAAGGGGGTGGAGGTCCGGGGAGCTGTTTTTT
CASSLQRGWRSGELFF
>TRBJ2-5|many|TRBV5-1|.
TGCGCCAGCAGCTCCCTACTACGGCCTGGGGAAGAGACCCAGTACTTC
CASSSLLRPGEETQYF
>TRBJ2-1|.|TRBV12-3/TRBV12-4|TRBD1
TGTGCCAGCAGCAACCGGGACAGGGTTTACAATGAGCAGTTCTTC
CASSNRDRVYNEQFF
>TRBJ1-4|.|TRBV20-1|TRBD1
TGCAGTGCTAGGGGGACAGGAAAAGATTTAACTAATGAAAAACTGTTTTTT
CSARGTGKDLTNEKLFF
>TRBJ2-6|few|TRBV7-3|.
TGTGCCAGCGGATTGCACAGGGCTGGGGCCAACGTCCTGACTTTC
CASGLHRAGANVLTF
>TRBJ2-3|.|TRBV12-3/TRBV12-4|TRBD2
TGTGCCAGCAGTTTTGGCGGGGGGGGGACGCAGTATTTT
CASSFGGGGTQYF
>TRBJ2-1|many|TRBV15|TRBD2
TGTGCCACCAGCGGTAATAGCGGGGGGTCCTACAATGAGCAGTTCTTC
CATSGNSGGSYNEQFF
>TRBJ2-5|many|TRBV7-8|.
TGTGCCAGCAGCTTAAGTTCGCCCAATCAAGAGACCCAGTACTTC
CASSLSSPNQETQYF
>TRBJ2-3|many|TRBV7-6|.
TGTGCCAGCAGCTTAGGCCGTCTAGATACGCAGTATTTT
CASSLGRLDTQYF
>TRBJ2-3|few|TRBV7-2|TRBD2
TGTGCCAGCAGCTTCGGGGGGGCGAAGTGGGGGGCGCAGTATTTT
CASSFGGAKWGAQYF
>TRBJ2-5|few|TRBV5-1|.
TGCGCCAGCAGCTTGGACTTCAGGGGTTCTGAGACCCAGTACTTC
CASSLDFRGSETQYF
>TRBJ1-1|few|TRBV5-6|TRBD1
TGTGCCAGCAGCTTGGTTGTTGGGGACAGGGAAGTTGCTTTCTTT
CASSLVVGDREVAFF